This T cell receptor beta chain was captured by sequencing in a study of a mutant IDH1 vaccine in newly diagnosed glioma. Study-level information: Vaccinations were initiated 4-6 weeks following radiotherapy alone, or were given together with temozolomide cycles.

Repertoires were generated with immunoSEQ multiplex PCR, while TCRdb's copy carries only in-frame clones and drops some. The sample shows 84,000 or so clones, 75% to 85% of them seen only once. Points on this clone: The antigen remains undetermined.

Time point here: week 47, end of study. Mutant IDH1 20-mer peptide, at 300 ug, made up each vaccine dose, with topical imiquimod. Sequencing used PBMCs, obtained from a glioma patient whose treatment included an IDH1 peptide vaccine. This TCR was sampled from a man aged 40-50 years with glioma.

The CDR3 region has the DNA TGTGCCAGCAGCCGGAACCGGGACTCCTCCTACGAGCAGTACTTC. Protein sequence: CASSRNRDSSYEQYF. This chain joins TRBV4-2 and TRBJ2-7, with D possibly being TRBD2 (6 bases). The CDR3 extends over 15 amino acids. V was pared by 4 bases and J by 0 bases, with 13 bases between. CDR1 and CDR2 from the germline V gene are LGHNA and YNFKEQ.